The clone carrying this T cell receptor (beta chain) was seen only a few times. The target antigen is unknown. These data are taken from a study of T cell clonotyping in hematopoietic cell transplantation. With 2 bases removed from V and 8 bases from J, the gap between germline ends came to 7 bases. The CDR3 runs to 12 residues. Germline V lookup: CDR1 MNHEY, CDR2 SVGAGI. The protocol was immunoSEQ multiplex PCR, while the TCRdb copy is restricted to in-frame clones and leaves out a portion. The data contain 8,000 or so clones, 60% to 80% of them singletons. Study observations and caveats: Pathologically expanded recipient clonotypes increased progressively from day 30 to day 180 as diversity fell. Few recipient clonotypes overlapped donors; over 95% were de novo at given depth.

Specimen: peripheral blood mononuclear cells, collected 100 days after allogeneic stem cell transplant. The chain links TRBV6-5 to TRBJ1-3, with D possibly TRBD1 on 5 matching bases. The sequence derives from a male patient between 55 and 70 years old who had an allogeneic stem cell transplant from an unrelated donor, so the T cells may come from the graft donor. Some clones in this sample may be carry-over from other donors' samples. CDR3 residues: CASSYAGDTIYF. The CDR3, as DNA: TGTGCCAGCAGTTACGCGGGGGACACCATATATTTT.